These 3 T cell receptor beta chains originate from one sample sequenced in a study of blood T cell repertoires in COVID-19. Here immunoSEQ multiplex PCR was the method, and the copy in TCRdb shows in-frame clones only, minus some. The sample lists 430,000 or so clones, nearly 90% occurring once. Sequencing was performed on PBMCs or T cells enriched from blood (not recorded which). These receptors originate from a woman younger than 35 who had been exposed to COVID-19.

A few counts support this clone. The chain employs TRBV4-3 and TRBJ1-3; no firm D call. Trimming stripped 1 base from V and 0 bases from J, with 10 bases between. CDR3 length: 16 amino acids. Germline V gene data show CDR1 as LGHNA and CDR2 as YSLEER. CDR3 amino acids: CASSQVNRYSGNTIYF. CDR3 DNA: TGCGCCAGCAGCCAAGTAAACAGATACTCTGGAAACACCATATATTTT.

The rearrangement uses TRBV6-5 and TRBJ2-7; 10 bases line up with TRBD2. The germline V gene encodes CDR1 MNHEY and CDR2 SVGAGI. CDR3 length: 15 residues. Trimming at V came to 2 bases and at J to 4 bases, leaving 5 bases not matched to a gene. The chain's CDR3 is CASSYASGSIYEQYF. The DNA for the CDR3 is TGTGCCAGCAGTTACGCTAGCGGGAGTATTTACGAGCAGTACTTC.

V gene TRBV28 combines with J gene TRBJ2-5; TRBD2 is a possible D gene (6 bases). CDR3 length: 15 amino acids. V was shortened by 2 bases and J by 6 bases, with 16 bases between the two germline ends. Germline V gene sequence: CDR1 MDHEN, CDR2 SYDVKM. In DNA form, the CDR3 reads TGTGCCAGCAGTTTAGACTCGCGCGCGGGAAAGACCCAGTACTTC. Translation: CASSLDSRAGKTQYF.